The T cell receptor beta chain under discussion was sequenced for a study of blood T cell repertoires in COVID-19. Background on the study: Sites across the United States, Italy and Spain contributed samples from acute and convalescent COVID-19.

Assay used: immunoSEQ multiplex PCR; TCRdb lists only in-frame clones, some missing. The data contain some 260,000 clones, 70% to 90% of them seen just once; the ten biggest clones take up roughly 3%. Deletions cut 1 base from V and 4 bases from J, with 14 bases between. The V gene's germline CDR1 is SGHRS and CDR2 YFSETQ. The CDR3 covers 15 residues. This clonotype was sampled from a young man with active or convalescent COVID-19. The chain links TRBV5-1 to TRBJ1-1, with D possibly matching TRBD1 (6 bases). The sequenced sample consisted of peripheral blood. CDR3 coding DNA: TGCGCCAGCAGCTTGCAGGGGAAGGGGTCCACTGAAGCTTTCTTT. It codes for CASSLQGKGSTEAFF. Supplemented by reference TRBV5-1 and TRBJ1-1, the full variable domain reads KAGVTQTPRYLIKTRGQQVTLSCSPISGHRSVSWYQQTPGQGLQFLFEYFSETQRNKGNFPGRFSGRQFSNSRSEMNVSTLELGDSALYLCASSLQGKGSTEAFFGQGTRLTVV.